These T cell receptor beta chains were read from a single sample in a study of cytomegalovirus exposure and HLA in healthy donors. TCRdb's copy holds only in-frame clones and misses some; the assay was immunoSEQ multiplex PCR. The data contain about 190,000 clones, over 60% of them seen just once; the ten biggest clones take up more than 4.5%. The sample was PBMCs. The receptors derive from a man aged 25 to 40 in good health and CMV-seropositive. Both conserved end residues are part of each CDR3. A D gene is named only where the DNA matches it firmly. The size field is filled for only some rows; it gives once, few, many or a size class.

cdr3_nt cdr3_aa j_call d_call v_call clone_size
TGTGCCAGCAGCTTAGTCCGGACTACCGGCCTCAACTTCCTCTACGAGCAGTACTTC CASSLVRTTGLNFLYEQYF TRBJ2-7 - TRBV7-9 -
TGTGCCAGCAGCTTTGTTGGGGACAGGGTATCAGAGACCCAGTACTTC CASSFVGDRVSETQYF TRBJ2-5 TRBD1 TRBV5-5 -
TGTGCCAGCAGCGCCCGAATAGCGGGGGAGCAGTACTTC CASSARIAGEQYF TRBJ2-7 TRBD2 TRBV9 -
TGTGCCAGCAGCCCCCTCGGTGGCACTGAAGCTTTCTTT CASSPLGGTEAFF TRBJ1-1 - TRBV5-4 -
TGTGCCAGCAGTTTTAGGAACAGAGTATATGGCTACACCTTC CASSFRNRVYGYTF TRBJ1-2 - TRBV27 -
TGTGCCTGGAGTGCCAGGGAGGGCGAAAAACTGTTTTTT CAWSAREGEKLFF TRBJ1-4 - TRBV30 -
TGTGCCAGCAGCGTAAGCGGGGGTCCTGAAGATACGCAGTATTTT CASSVSGGPEDTQYF TRBJ2-3 TRBD2 TRBV9 -
TGTGCCAGCAGCGTAGGGCAGGGGAGAACAGATACGCAGTATTTT CASSVGQGRTDTQYF TRBJ2-3 - TRBV9 -
TGCGCCAGCAGCCAAAGCGGGCCCACAGATACGCAGTATTTT CASSQSGPTDTQYF TRBJ2-3 - TRBV4-1 -
TGTGCCAGCAGCACTAGCGGGCCAGCCAAAAACATTCAGTACTTC CASSTSGPAKNIQYF TRBJ2-4 TRBD2 TRBV28 -
TGTGCCAGCAGCGTAGTCGCAGGGGCGCTCCCAAATGAAAAACTGTTTTTT CASSVVAGALPNEKLFF TRBJ1-4 - TRBV9 -
TGCGCCAGCAAAATCGGAGGTGCGGGCTACACCTTC CASKIGGAGYTF TRBJ1-2 - TRBV5-1 -
TGCAGCGTGGGTAGCGGCTCCTACGAGCAGTACTTC CSVGSGSYEQYF TRBJ2-7 - TRBV29-1 -
TGTGCCAGCAGCTTGGGACAGGGGCTCGAGCAGTACTTC CASSLGQGLEQYF TRBJ2-7 TRBD1 TRBV7-2 once
TGTGCCTGGGCCTTTGGGGGCGAAAAACTGTTTTTT CAWAFGGEKLFF TRBJ1-4 - TRBV30 -
TGCGCCAGCAGCCAAGCCGACAGGGTAGGGTCCACAGATACGCAGTATTTT CASSQADRVGSTDTQYF TRBJ2-3 TRBD1 TRBV4-1 -
TGTGCCAGCAGCTTAGTCGTTGGGGGCGTTGGCTACACCTTC CASSLVVGGVGYTF TRBJ1-2 - TRBV11-2 few
TGTGCCAGCACCCCCGCCAGGGGGCACTACGAGCAGTACTTC CASTPARGHYEQYF TRBJ2-7 TRBD1 TRBV5-8 -
TGTGCCAGCAGCCAAGACTTGACTGAGGGATATTCACCCCTCCACTTT CASSQDLTEGYSPLHF TRBJ1-6 - TRBV4-2 -
TGCGCCAGCAGCTCCTCTAGCGGGGGGCCCGGCACAGATACGCAGTATTTT CASSSSSGGPGTDTQYF TRBJ2-3 TRBD2 TRBV5-1 once
TGTGCCAGCAGTGAAGGGCCCTATGGAGAACAGCCCCAGCATTTT CASSEGPYGEQPQHF TRBJ1-5 - TRBV6-1 -
TGTGCCAGCAGCTTGGTGGGGGACAGGGACTATGGCTACACCTTC CASSLVGDRDYGYTF TRBJ1-2 TRBD1 TRBV5-6 -
TGTGCCAGCAGCCCTAGCGGGGGGTACACAGATACGCAGTATTTT CASSPSGGYTDTQYF TRBJ2-3 TRBD2 TRBV7-2 -
TGTGCCAGCAGTAAGCGGGGCGGGGATACGCAGTATTTT CASSKRGGDTQYF TRBJ2-3 TRBD2 TRBV6-1 -
TGTGCCAGCAGCTTGCCGGGACTAGCGGGGGGAAAAGATACGCAGTATTTT CASSLPGLAGGKDTQYF TRBJ2-3 TRBD2 TRBV5-4 -
TGTGCCAGCAGCTTAGATGAGAACCGCGAGCAGTACTTC CASSLDENREQYF TRBJ2-7 - TRBV11-3 once
TGTGCCAGCAGCTTAGATTTCCGGAGCGGGGAGCAGTTCTTC CASSLDFRSGEQFF TRBJ2-1 - TRBV11-2 few
TGTGCCAGCAGCTTCCGGTGGCGGGCCAGCTACGAGCAGTACTTC CASSFRWRASYEQYF TRBJ2-7 - TRBV27 few